This paragraph reports one T cell receptor beta chain. Its antigen is unidentified. A much larger clone sits a single nucleotide away, making a read error possible. These data come from a study of blood T cells in healthy people across ages. Findings and limits, study-wide: In the absence of known donor CMV status, changes in expanded clonotypes were possibly confounded. Aged donors had fewer naive CD4+ cells and lower diversity than long-lived donors.

The use of a sample-barcoded 5' primer and a J-beta primer mix characterized a second PCR of roughly 6 to 11 cycles. The template-switch adaptor was a 5' adaptor with 12 random nucleotides. It tagged each cDNA molecule. In TCRdb, the 5' RACE reads were re-called with MiXCR into one record per CDR3 protein. The repertoire has 550,000 to 650,000 distinct CDR3 sequences, approximately 30% of them found once; the top ten carry roughly 14%. CDR3 length: 17 amino acids. Germline V gene sequence: CDR1 SGHVS, CDR2 FQNEAQ. The gene calls are TRBV7-8 and TRBJ2-3; 9 nucleotides align to TRBD2. The sequencing sample was made of blood. This TCR derives from a woman of 80 years or more in good health. This CDR3 reads CAGSFSAAGLATDTQYF. Written as DNA, the CDR3 is TGTGCCGGCAGCTTCTCTGCAGCGGGACTAGCCACAGATACGCAGTATTTT. Complete variable domain (other parts from reference TRBV7-8 and TRBJ2-3): GAGVSQSPRYKVAKRGQDVALRCDPISGHVSLFWYQQALGQGPEFLTYFQNEAQLDKSGLPSDRFFAERPEGSVSTLKIQRTQQEDSAVYLCAGSFSAAGLATDTQYFGPGTRLTVL.